Below are 20 T cell receptor beta chains sequenced from a single sample in a study of blood T cell repertoires in COVID-19. Produced via immunoSEQ multiplex PCR; TCRdb's table is partial and in-frame only. The sample contains some 200,000 clones, about 87% of which appear only once. The specimen was peripheral blood. These TCRs come from a man aged 65 to 79 with acute or convalescent COVID-19.

This clone was seen just once. Other DNA variants within this sample encode the same CDR3. This chain connects TRBV3-1 (or the pseudogene TRBV3-2) to TRBJ1-1; D may be TRBD1 (6 bases). V was pared by 2 bases and J by 1 base, with 8 bases between. CDR3 length: 14 amino acids. The germline V gene encodes CDR1 LGHDT and CDR2 YNNKEL (reference sequence). This chain's CDR3 is CASSQRGGNTEAFF. Written as DNA, the CDR3 is TGTGCCAGCAGCCAAAGGGGGGGGAACACTGAAGCTTTCTTT.

This sequence joins TRBV7-3 and TRBJ2-2; TRBD1 might be the D (6 bases). V was cut by 6 bases and J by 4 bases, with 12 bases left in between. The CDR3 covers 14 residues. In germline, CDR1 is SGHTA, CDR2 FQGTGA. The CDR3: CASSTTGPTGELFF. DNA for the CDR3: TGTGCCAGCAGTACCACAGGGCCCACCGGGGAGCTGTTTTTT.

V and J are TRBV28 and TRBJ1-5; TRBD1 matches 9 bases. The CDR3 has 16 residues. Germline loops: CDR1 MDHEN, CDR2 SYDVKM. Trimming took 3 bases from V and 4 from J; bases not matched to a gene: 7. CDR3 sequence: CASSLPGTGRNQPQHF. Here the CDR3 DNA reads TGTGCCAGCAGTTTGCCCGGGACAGGGAGAAATCAGCCCCAGCATTTT.

This chain uses TRBV11-3 with TRBJ2-2; 11 positions match TRBD1. Germline CDR1 and CDR2: SGHNT and YENEEA. The CDR3 loop spans 16 amino acids. Trimming took 5 bases from V and 4 from J; bases not matched to a gene: 6. This CDR3 is CASSTGTGGGTGELFF. The CDR3 region has the DNA TGTGCCAGCAGCACGGGGACAGGGGGGGGCACCGGGGAGCTGTTTTTT.

The chain links TRBV28 to TRBJ2-1, with TRBD2 matching over 12 bases. Germline values: CDR1 MDHEN, CDR2 SYDVKM. The CDR3 totals 19 residues. V was clipped by 10 bases and J by 0 bases; unmatched bases: 16. CDR3 nucleotide sequence: TGTGCCACACACGGGCTAGCGGGAGGGCCAAGTCGCTCCTACAATGAGCAGTTCTTC. Its protein product is CATHGLAGGPSRSYNEQFF.

V gene TRBV5-5 combines with J gene TRBJ2-1; TRBD2 matches at 8 bases. CDR1 is SGHKS, CDR2 YYEKEE, per germline (reference sequence). V lost 2 bases, J lost 6 bases, and 7 bases stayed unmatched. The CDR3 has 15 residues. DNA of the CDR3: TGTGCCAGCAGCTTCAGAGTAGCGGGAATCAATGAGCAGTTCTTC. As protein: CASSFRVAGINEQFF.

This sequence joins TRBV15 and TRBJ1-2, with a weak D call TRBD1 (5 bases). The V gene's germline CDR1 is LNHNV and CDR2 YYDKDF (reference sequence). Trimming cost V 4 bases and J 8 bases, with 11 bases left between them. The length of the CDR3 is 12 residues. The CDR3 DNA sequence: TGTGCCACCAGCACCGACAGAAGAGGCTACACCTTC. It is translated as CATSTDRRGYTF. The full variable domain, in which reference TRBV15 and TRBJ1-2 provide the parts outside the CDR3, is DAMVIQNPRYQVTQFGKPVTLSCSQTLNHNVMYWYQQKSSQAPKLLFHYYDKDFNNEADTPDNFQSRRPNTSFCFLDIRSPGLGDTAMYLCATSTDRRGYTFGSGTRLTVV.

The V and J genes are TRBV6-2 or TRBV6-3 and TRBJ1-5; perhaps TRBD1 as D (6 bases). The CDR3 is 15 residues long. Trimming stripped 3 bases from V and 1 base from J, with 10 bases between. Germline CDR1 MNHEY, CDR2 SVGEGT. The DNA for the CDR3 is TGTGCCAGCAGTTATCCGGACAGAAGCAATCAGCCCCAGCATTTT. It encodes CASSYPDRSNQPQHF.

The V gene is TRBV15, the J gene TRBJ2-4, with D perhaps TRBD2 (6 bases). The V and J ends lost 5 bases and 0 bases respectively, with 17 bases between them. Germline V lookup: CDR1 LNHNV, CDR2 YYDKDF (reference sequence). This CDR3 spans 17 amino acids. CDR3 sequence reads: CATSWRGTVLAKNIQYF. CDR3 nucleotide sequence: TGTGCCACCAGCTGGAGGGGAACCGTACTAGCCAAAAACATTCAGTACTTC.

Notes on this clone: Different DNA sequences within this sample yield the same CDR3. The rearrangement links TRBV6-5 to TRBJ2-7, with D tentatively TRBD1 (5 bases). The CDR3 loop spans 14 amino acids. Germline V CDR1 and CDR2: MNHEY, SVGAGI. V shed 8 bases and J shed 2 bases, with 16 bases lying between them. CDR3 nucleotides: TGTGCCAGCGGAAACCCGACAGAGACCTACGAGCAGTACTTC. Its translation is CASGNPTETYEQYF.

The V gene is TRBV28, the J gene TRBJ1-4; TRBD1 agrees at 11 bases. J gave up 7 bases and V 5 bases, and 3 bases lay outside the gene matches. Looked up from germline, CDR1 is MDHEN and CDR2 is SYDVKM. The CDR3 runs to 14 residues. The CDR3 spells CASSQDRGREKLFF. CDR3 coding DNA: TGTGCCAGCAGTCAGGACAGGGGGCGTGAAAAACTGTTTTTT.

This chain joins TRBV5-6 and TRBJ2-7; 8 bases match TRBD1. Germline V CDR1 and CDR2: SGHDT, YYEEEE. V dropped 4 bases and J dropped 2; count of bases not matched to a gene: 8. There are 15 residues in the CDR3. As DNA, the CDR3 is TGTGCCAGCAGCCATCAGGGGGCGCCCGCCTACGAGCAGTACTTC. It encodes CASSHQGAPAYEQYF.

V and J are TRBV2 and TRBJ1-2; weak D call: TRBD1 (5 bases). Trimming pared 6 bases from V and 1 base from J, leaving 12 bases between. The CDR3 has 14 residues. Germline V gene data show CDR1 as SNHLY and CDR2 as FYNNEI. In nucleotides, the CDR3 is TGTGCCAGCAGCCAGGGATTGATTAACTATGGCTACACCTTC. As protein: CASSQGLINYGYTF. Drawing the rest from reference TRBV2 and TRBJ1-2, the complete variable domain is EPEVTQTPSHQVTQMGQEVILRCVPISNHLYFYWYRQILGQKVEFLVSFYNNEISEKSEIFDDQFSVERPDGSNFTLKIRSTKLEDSAMYFCASSQGLINYGYTFGSGTRLTVV.

The chain uses TRBV7-3 and TRBJ2-3; 11 positions match TRBD2. V lost 3 bases, J lost 3 bases, and 5 bases stayed unmatched. This CDR3 region has 16 residues. Germline V gene sequence: CDR1 SGHTA, CDR2 FQGTGA. CDR3: CASSFLAGGTTDTQYF. The DNA for the CDR3 is TGTGCCAGCAGCTTCCTAGCGGGAGGCACAACAGATACGCAGTATTTT.

The chain combines TRBV2 with TRBJ2-1, with 11 bases that match TRBD2. Trimming removed 6 bases from V and 7 bases from J; junction bases left unmatched: 8. Germline CDR1 reads SNHLY; CDR2 reads FYNNEI. The CDR3 covers 15 residues. The CDR3 loop reads CASRETSGSYNEQFF. As DNA, the CDR3 is TGTGCCAGCAGAGAAACTAGCGGGAGTTATAATGAGCAGTTCTTC.

V gene TRBV10-3 combines with J gene TRBJ2-2; 7 bases align to TRBD1. Germline CDR1 and CDR2: ENHRY and SYGVKD. CDR3 length equals 16 residues. J gave up 0 bases and V 8 bases, and 9 bases lay outside the gene matches. The CDR3 loop reads CAIAKNRGTNTGELFF. The CDR3 bases are TGTGCCATCGCCAAAAACAGGGGCACGAACACCGGGGAGCTGTTTTTT.

The chain couples TRBV11-2 to TRBJ2-3; D perhaps matches TRBD2 (6 bases). The CDR3 spans 15 residues. CDR1 and CDR2 from the germline V gene are SGHAT and FQNNGV. V dropped 5 bases and J dropped 2 bases, with 14 bases sitting between them. CDR3 amino acids: CASSPQGLITDTQYF. Here the CDR3 DNA reads TGTGCCAGCAGCCCCCAGGGACTTATCACAGATACGCAGTATTTT.

The chain uses TRBV18 and TRBJ2-1, with TRBD2 identical over 14 bases. This CDR3 region has 16 residues. Trimming cost V 3 bases and J 6 bases; bases outside gene matches: 4. Looked up from germline, CDR1 is KGHSH and CDR2 is LQKENI. CDR3 nucleotide sequence: TGTGCCAGCTCACCGACGGGACTAGCGGGAGTCAATGAGCAGTTCTTC. Its protein is CASSPTGLAGVNEQFF.

The rearrangement joins TRBV2 to TRBJ2-7; TRBD1 agrees at 9 bases. Germline lookup yields CDR1 SNHLY and CDR2 FYNNEI. Trimming removed 1 base from V and 6 bases from J; junction bases left unmatched: 10. CDR3 length equals 16 residues. CDR3 nucleotides: TGTGCCAGCAGTGAAGTCAGGGACAGGGTATTGTCCGAGCAGTACTTC. This encodes CASSEVRDRVLSEQYF.

The chain has TRBV18 and TRBJ1-1, with TRBD1 matching 7 bases. The V and J ends lost 6 bases and 1 base, in that order; junction bases with no gene match: 2. CDR1 and CDR2 from the germline V gene are KGHSH and LQKENI. The CDR3 loop spans 13 amino acids. The CDR3 nucleotides read TGTGCCAGCTCTGGACAGGAGAACACTGAAGCTTTCTTT. Translating gives CASSGQENTEAFF.